This T cell receptor beta chain was sequenced during a study of beta chain features in type 1 diabetes. Looking at the study overall: No patient-donor differences in age, gender, total cells or subset yield.

The CDR3 is 12 amino acids. Per germline, CDR1 MGHDK and CDR2 SYGVNS. The V end lost 3 bases, the J end lost 10 bases, and 12 bases lay between the germline ends. Regarding this clone: Its antigen is not identified.

The study's findings and limits: Any HLA effect on TCRB rearrangement was left unresolved by small sub-analyses.

cDNA synthesis used the whole RNA isolate, giving expressed TCRB sequences. Sequenced by immunoSEQ multiplex PCR; TCRdb stores in-frame clones only, minus some. Of 500,000 to 700,000 clones detected, less than 20% appear once; the ten largest clones hold 0.093%. The sample comprised naive CD4+ T cells from blood. The source is a man younger than 35 in good health. The V gene is TRBV25-1, the J gene TRBJ1-1; D unclear. DNA of the CDR3: TGTGCCAGCAGTGATGTTGGGATTACAGCTTTCTTT. Translated: CASSDVGITAFF.